This T cell receptor (beta chain) was identified during a study of blood T cell repertoires in COVID-19 (dated by TCRdb to the early 2020s). Notes on the research overall: Collaborator samples came from the United States, Italy and Spain and covered acute and convalescent phases of COVID-19. The prospective study material was composed of cDNA or gDNA derived from T cells, B-cell-depleted T cells, or PBMCs. The dataset comprised deeply sampled blood TCRbeta repertoires from subjects exposed to, actively infected with, or recovered from COVID-19. The repertoires were released in a freely available public database intended as a resource for research on the immune response to SARS-CoV-2. The samples were drawn from the first 160 participants of the ongoing ImmuneRACE study and from 1,200 or so subjects provided by 6 global collaborators. A de-identified subject ID, COVID-19 status, age in years and sex were almost always included in the sample metadata. Where HLA class I and class II types were available, the types were taken from metadata supplied by the sample provider, not from assay-based typing. Beyond this particular receptor, the publication reports: Clinical and demographic metadata were provided uncurated, with the amount varying by source and participant.

A remark on this clone: It has no known antigen specificity. No base quality values were provided; no much bigger clone lies one nucleotide off.

The immunoSEQ Assay, a bias-controlled multiplex PCR, was used to amplify TCRbeta CDR3 regions from genomic DNA. In the authors' own workflow: Nucleated cell counts per sample were estimated from amplification of reference gene primers within the assay. To quantify the absolute abundance of each unique TCRbeta CDR3 rearrangement, sequence reads were collapsed and filtered. Productive Simpson clonality was computed per sample as the square root of Simpson's diversity index over productive rearrangements. TCRdb took this table from immuneACCESS and kept in-frame rearrangements with V and J called. Such tables lack part of the clones; where checked against another copy, unresolved V genes explain under half of the gap, and the rest is unexplained. The V and J calls and the clone size are those of that table, but D and trimming were determined from the DNA. Here the sample has around 210,000 clones; around four fifths occur a single time. The ten most abundant clones make up around 0.93% of the sample.

In Seattle, one collaborating source enrolled patients while the infection was active and tracked those patients longitudinally over the course of disease. Each collaborating institution followed its own protocols to collect whole blood in K2EDTA tubes. For TCRbeta analysis, collaborators shipped samples as frozen whole blood, isolated PBMCs, or DNA extracted from either of those sample types. V is cut back by 4 bases and J by 4 bases, with 4 bases in the junction unmatched. CDR1 and CDR2 (SNHLY, FYNNEI) derive from the germline V gene. The CDR3 numbers 14 residues from cysteine through phenylalanine. Only the CDR3 region is kept as DNA, spanning 42 bases read in frame from base 1.

Sequencing was done on a sample of peripheral blood. The chain uses TRBV2 and TRBJ2-5; 9 middle bases align to TRBD2. The TCR originated in a man aged 60 to 69 with COVID-19, enrolled during active disease. For the CDR3, the sequence is CASSATSGLETQYF. The base sequence is TGTGCCAGCAGTGCGACTAGCGGATTAGAGACCCAGTACTTC.